The present entry profiles one T cell receptor beta chain with its context. Clones were read by immunoSEQ multiplex PCR, and TCRdb kept only the in-frame ones, dropping some. The sample gives 15,000 to 25,000 clones, around two thirds of which show up once; more than 9.5% is in the top ten. This entry is derived from a study of OX40 agonist ivuxolimab in advanced cancers. The sample in question was CD4+ or CD8+ T cells sorted from blood, obtained in a trial of the OX40 agonist ivuxolimab. This receptor was identified in an adult with an advanced solid tumor such as melanoma, head and neck, liver or kidney cancer.

Here the CDR3 DNA reads TGTGCCAGCAGTATTTCGGACTACAATGAGCAGTTCTTC. This gives the protein CASSISDYNEQFF. This chain joins TRBV27 and TRBJ2-1; D remains ambiguous. V lost 5 bases to trimming and J lost 3 bases, with 8 bases between them. The germline V gene has CDR1 MNHEY and CDR2 SMNVEV (reference sequence). The CDR3 has 13 residues.